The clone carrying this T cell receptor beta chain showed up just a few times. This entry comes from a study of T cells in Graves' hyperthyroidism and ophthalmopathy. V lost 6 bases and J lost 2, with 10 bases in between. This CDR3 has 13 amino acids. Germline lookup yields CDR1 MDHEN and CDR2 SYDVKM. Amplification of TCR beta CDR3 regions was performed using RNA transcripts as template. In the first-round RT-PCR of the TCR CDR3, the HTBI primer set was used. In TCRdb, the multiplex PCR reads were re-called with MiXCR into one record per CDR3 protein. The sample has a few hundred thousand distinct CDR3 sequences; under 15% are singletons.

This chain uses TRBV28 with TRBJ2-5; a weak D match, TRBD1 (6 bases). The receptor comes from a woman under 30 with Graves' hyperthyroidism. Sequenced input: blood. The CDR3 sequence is CASSTTGQETQYF. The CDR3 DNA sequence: TGTGCCAGCAGCACGACAGGACAAGAGACCCAGTACTTC.